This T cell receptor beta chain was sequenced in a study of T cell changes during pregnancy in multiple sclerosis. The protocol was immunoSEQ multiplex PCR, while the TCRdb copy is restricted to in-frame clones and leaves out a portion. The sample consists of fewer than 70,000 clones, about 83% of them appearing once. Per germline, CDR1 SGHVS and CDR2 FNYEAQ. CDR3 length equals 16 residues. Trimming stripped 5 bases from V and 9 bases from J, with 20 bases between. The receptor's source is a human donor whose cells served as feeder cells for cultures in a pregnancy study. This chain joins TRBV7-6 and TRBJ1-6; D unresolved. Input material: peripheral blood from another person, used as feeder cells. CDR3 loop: CASSLVTYTVGSPLHF. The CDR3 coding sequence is TGTGCCAGCAGCCTCGTAACCTATACGGTAGGTTCACCCCTCCACTTT.